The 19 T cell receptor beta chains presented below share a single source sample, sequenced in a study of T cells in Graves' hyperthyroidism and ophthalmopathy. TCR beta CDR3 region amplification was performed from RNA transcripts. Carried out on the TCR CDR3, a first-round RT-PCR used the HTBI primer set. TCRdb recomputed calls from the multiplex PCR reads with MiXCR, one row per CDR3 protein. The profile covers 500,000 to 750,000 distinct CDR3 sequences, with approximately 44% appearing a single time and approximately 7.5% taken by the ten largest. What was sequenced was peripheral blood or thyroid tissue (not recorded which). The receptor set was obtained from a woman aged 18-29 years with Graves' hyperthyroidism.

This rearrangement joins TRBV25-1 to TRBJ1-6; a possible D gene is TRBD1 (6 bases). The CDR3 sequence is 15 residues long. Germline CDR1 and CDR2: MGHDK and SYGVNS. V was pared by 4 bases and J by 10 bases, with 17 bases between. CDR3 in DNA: TGTGCCAGCAGTGCTGGGAAACAGGGTGAATCACCCCTCCACTTT. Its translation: CASSAGKQGESPLHF.

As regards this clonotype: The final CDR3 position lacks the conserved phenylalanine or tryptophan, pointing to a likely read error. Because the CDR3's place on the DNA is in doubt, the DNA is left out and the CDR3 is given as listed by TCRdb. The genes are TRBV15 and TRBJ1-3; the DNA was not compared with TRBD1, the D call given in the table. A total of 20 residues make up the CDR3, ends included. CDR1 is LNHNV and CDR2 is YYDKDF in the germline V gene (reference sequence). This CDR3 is CATSRAGSNRGWGSGNTTYL.

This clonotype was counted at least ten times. Written as DNA, the CDR3 is TGTGCCAGCAGCGAATACAGGGGCGGTGGCTACACCTTC. Encoded protein: CASSEYRGGGYTF. V is TRBV12-3 or TRBV12-4 and J is TRBJ1-2; 7 nucleotides agree with TRBD1. This CDR3 is 13 amino acids long. With 6 bases clipped from V and 7 bases from J, the junction kept 8 bases outside the gene matches.

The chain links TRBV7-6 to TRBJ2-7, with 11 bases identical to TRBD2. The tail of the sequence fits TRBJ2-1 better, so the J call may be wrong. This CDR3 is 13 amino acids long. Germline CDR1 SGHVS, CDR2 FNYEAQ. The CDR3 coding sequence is TGTGCCAGCAGCCCTCTAGCGGGAGGTGAGCAGTTCTTC. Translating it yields CASSPLAGGEQFF.

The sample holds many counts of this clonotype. In nucleotides, the CDR3 is TGTGCCAGCAGTCCGTATCTAGCGGGAGGGGTCCAAGAGACCCAGTACTTC. As protein: CASSPYLAGGVQETQYF. The J gene is TRBJ2-5, the V gene TRBV12-3 or TRBV12-4; TRBD2 matches at 12 bases. The CDR3 totals 17 residues. V was clipped by 5 bases and J by 1 base; unmatched bases: 8.

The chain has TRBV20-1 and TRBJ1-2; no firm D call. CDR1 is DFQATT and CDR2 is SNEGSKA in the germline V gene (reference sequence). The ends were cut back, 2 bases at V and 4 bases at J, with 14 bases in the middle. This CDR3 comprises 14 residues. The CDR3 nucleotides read TGCAGTGCTAGAACGACCCAGAGGACCTATGGCTACACCTTC. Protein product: CSARTTQRTYGYTF.

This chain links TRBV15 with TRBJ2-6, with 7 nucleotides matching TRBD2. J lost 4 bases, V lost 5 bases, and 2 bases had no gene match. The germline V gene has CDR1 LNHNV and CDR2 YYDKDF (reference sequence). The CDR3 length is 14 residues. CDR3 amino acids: CATSGRVGANVLTF. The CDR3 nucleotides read TGTGCCACCAGCGGGAGGGTAGGGGCCAACGTCCTGACTTTC.

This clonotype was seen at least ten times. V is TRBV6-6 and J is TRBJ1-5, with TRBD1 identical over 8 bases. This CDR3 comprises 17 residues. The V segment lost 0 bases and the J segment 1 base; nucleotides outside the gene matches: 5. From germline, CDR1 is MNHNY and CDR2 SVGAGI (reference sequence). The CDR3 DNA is TGTGCCAGCAGTTACTCATCAGGGGGCCTCAGCAATCAGCCCCAGCATTTT. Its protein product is CASSYSSGGLSNQPQHF.

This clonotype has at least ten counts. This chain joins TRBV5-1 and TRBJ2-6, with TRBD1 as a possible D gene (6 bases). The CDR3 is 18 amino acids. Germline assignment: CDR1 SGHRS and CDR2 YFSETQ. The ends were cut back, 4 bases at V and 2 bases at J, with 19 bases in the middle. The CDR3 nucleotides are TGCGCCAGCAGCCTTTTGGGGACACATAACCCTGGGGCCAACGTCCTGACTTTC. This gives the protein CASSLLGTHNPGANVLTF.

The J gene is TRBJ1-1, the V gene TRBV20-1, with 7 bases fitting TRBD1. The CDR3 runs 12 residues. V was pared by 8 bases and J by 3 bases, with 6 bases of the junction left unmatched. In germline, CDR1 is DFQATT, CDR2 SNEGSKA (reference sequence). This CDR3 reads CSYRDRDTEAFF. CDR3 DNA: TGCAGTTACCGAGACAGGGACACTGAAGCTTTCTTT.

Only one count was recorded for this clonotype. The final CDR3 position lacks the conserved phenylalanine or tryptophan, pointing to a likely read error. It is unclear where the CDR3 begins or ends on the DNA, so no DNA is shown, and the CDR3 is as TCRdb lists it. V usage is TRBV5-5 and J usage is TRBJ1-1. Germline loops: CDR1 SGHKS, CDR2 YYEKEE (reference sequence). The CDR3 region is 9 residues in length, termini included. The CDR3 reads CASSVGRTS.

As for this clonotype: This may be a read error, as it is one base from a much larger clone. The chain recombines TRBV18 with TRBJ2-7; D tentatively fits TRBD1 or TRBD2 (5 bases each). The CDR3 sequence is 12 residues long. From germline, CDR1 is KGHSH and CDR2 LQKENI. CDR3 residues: CASSPNRDERYF. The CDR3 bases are TGTGCCAGCTCACCAAATCGGGACGAGCGGTACTTC.

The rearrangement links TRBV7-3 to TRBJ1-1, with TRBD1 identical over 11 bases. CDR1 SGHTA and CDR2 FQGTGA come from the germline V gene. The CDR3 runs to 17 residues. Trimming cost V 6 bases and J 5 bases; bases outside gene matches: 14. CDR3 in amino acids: CASRLAGTGGPTTEAFF. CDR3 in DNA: TGTGCCAGCAGACTAGCGGGGACAGGGGGACCGACGACTGAAGCTTTCTTT.

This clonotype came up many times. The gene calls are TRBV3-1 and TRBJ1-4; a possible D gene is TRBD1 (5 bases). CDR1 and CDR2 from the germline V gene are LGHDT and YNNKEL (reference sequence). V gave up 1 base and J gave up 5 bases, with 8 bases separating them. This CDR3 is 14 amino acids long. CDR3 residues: CASSQGGINEKLFF. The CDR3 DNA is TGTGCCAGCAGCCAAGGGGGGATCAATGAAAAACTGTTTTTT. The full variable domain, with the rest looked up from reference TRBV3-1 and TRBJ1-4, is DTAVSQTPKYLVTQMGNDKSIKCEQNLGHDTMYWYKQDSKKFLKIMFSYNNKELIINETVPNRFSPKSPDKAHLNLHINSLELGDSAVYFCASSQGGINEKLFFGSGTQLSVL.

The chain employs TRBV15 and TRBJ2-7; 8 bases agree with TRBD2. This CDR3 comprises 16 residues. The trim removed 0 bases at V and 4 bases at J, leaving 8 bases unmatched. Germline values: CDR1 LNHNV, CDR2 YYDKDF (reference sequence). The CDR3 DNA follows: TGTGCCACCAGCAGAGATTTGAGCGGGAGTAGTTACGAGCAGTACTTC. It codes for CATSRDLSGSSYEQYF. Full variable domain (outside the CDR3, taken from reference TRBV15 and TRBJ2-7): DAMVIQNPRYQVTQFGKPVTLSCSQTLNHNVMYWYQQKSSQAPKLLFHYYDKDFNNEADTPDNFQSRRPNTSFCFLDIRSPGLGDTAMYLCATSRDLSGSSYEQYFGPGTRLTVT.

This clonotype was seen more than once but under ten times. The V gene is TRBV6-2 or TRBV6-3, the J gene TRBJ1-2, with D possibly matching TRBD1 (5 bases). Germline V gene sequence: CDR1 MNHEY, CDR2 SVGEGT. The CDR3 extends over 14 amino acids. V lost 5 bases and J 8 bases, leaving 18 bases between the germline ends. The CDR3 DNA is TGTGCCAGCAGTACACCGGGGGGGTCCCGGGGCTACACCTTC. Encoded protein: CASSTPGGSRGYTF.

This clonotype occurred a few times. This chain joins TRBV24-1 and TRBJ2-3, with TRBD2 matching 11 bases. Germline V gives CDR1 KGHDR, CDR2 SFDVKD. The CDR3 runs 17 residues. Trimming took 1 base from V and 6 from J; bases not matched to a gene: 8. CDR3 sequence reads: CATSDLGTSGRMDTQYF. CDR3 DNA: TGTGCCACCAGTGATTTAGGTACTAGCGGGAGAATGGATACGCAGTATTTT.

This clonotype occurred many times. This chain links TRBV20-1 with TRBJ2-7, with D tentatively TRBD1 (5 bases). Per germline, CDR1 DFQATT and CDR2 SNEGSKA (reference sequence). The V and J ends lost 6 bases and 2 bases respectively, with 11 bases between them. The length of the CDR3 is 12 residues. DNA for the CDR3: TGCAGTGCGGGTCAGGGTGCCTACGAGCAGTACTTC. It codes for CSAGQGAYEQYF.

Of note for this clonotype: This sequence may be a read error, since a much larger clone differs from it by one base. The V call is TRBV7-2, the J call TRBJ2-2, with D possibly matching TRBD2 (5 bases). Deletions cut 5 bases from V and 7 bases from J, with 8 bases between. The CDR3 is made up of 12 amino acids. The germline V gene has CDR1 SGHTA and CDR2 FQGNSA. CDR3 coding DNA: TGTGCCAGCAGCCACGGGGTCGGGGAGCTGTTTTTT. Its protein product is CASSHGVGELFF.